This TCR beta chain comes out of a study of patients and donors after allogeneic stem cell transplantation. MiXCR, run by TCRdb on the RT-PCR reads, gives a single entry per CDR3 protein. The sample consists of 920,000 or so distinct CDR3 sequences, roughly 18% of them appearing once. There are a few counts of this clonotype. There are 15 residues in the CDR3. CDR1 SGHRS and CDR2 YFSETQ come from the germline V gene. The germline V and J ends were trimmed by 0 bases and 5 bases, with 12 bases remaining between them. The J gene is TRBJ1-5, the V gene TRBV5-1; tentatively, D is TRBD1 (5 bases). The clonotype originates from a human donor who was either an allogeneic HSCT recipient or a stem cell or donor lymphocyte infusion donor (not recorded which). It is not recorded whose cells these are; they may come from a transplant donor. The source material was blood, either unsorted or a sorted T cell fraction (not recorded which). The CDR3 bases are TGCGCCAGCAGCTTGGGACCCGGAGGGGATCAGCCCCAGCATTTT. It encodes CASSLGPGGDQPQHF.